Detailed here is one T cell receptor (beta chain). The antigen remains undetermined. This entry is derived from a study of T-cell reconstitution after alpha-beta-depleted transplantation in children. Findings and caveats of the study: By one year post-transplant, T-cell counts and diversity largely arose from T cells that were newly produced. Alpha-beta T cells about two months after transplant reportedly derived from several hundred expanded graft clones.

TCRbeta library construction was performed incorporating unique molecular identifiers. TCRdb ran MiXCR on the PCR reads and lists one entry per CDR3 protein. The sample gives hundreds of thousands of distinct CDR3 sequences, over 10% of which show up once; over 2% is in the top ten. This CDR3 contains 13 residues. V was trimmed by 1 base and J by 7 bases, leaving 10 bases between them. The V gene's germline CDR1 is SGHTA and CDR2 FQGTGA. The source was PBMCs, mostly from graft donor cells, collected 360 days after TCRalphabeta/CD19-depleted stem cell transplant. This sequence joins TRBV7-3 and TRBJ2-5; D uncertain. This TCR came from a male patient younger than 18 who had a stem cell transplant for acute myeloid leukemia, so the T cells may come from the graft donor. CDR3 in amino acids: CASSLKPAGTQYF. The CDR3 region has the DNA TGTGCCAGCAGCTTAAAGCCGGCCGGGACCCAGTACTTC.